The 19 T cell receptor beta chains in this list originate from one sample, sequenced in a study of blood T cell repertoires in COVID-19. Sequencing used immunoSEQ multiplex PCR; TCRdb keeps in-frame clones, though not all of them. The sample holds roughly 98,000 clones, roughly four fifths seen once. Sequencing was carried out using peripheral blood. The receptors were sampled from a human donor in a cohort sampled during active COVID-19.

The V call is TRBV11-2, the J call TRBJ2-5, with a tentative D call TRBD1 (5 bases). Germline lookup yields CDR1 SGHAT and CDR2 FQNNGV. The V gene lost 4 bases and the J gene lost 4 bases, with 13 bases spanning the gap. This CDR3 has 14 residues. This CDR3 reads CASSSLGLGETQYF. CDR3 nucleotides: TGTGCCAGCAGCTCCTTGGGGCTCGGAGAGACCCAGTACTTC.

In this sample, this clone turned up once. This chain links TRBV15 with TRBJ2-3, with 7 bases lining up with TRBD2. The J segment lost 3 bases and the V segment lost 0 bases, leaving 12 bases of the junction unmatched. The CDR3 length is 18 residues. In germline, CDR1 is LNHNV, CDR2 YYDKDF (reference sequence). The CDR3 region is CATSRDRRTRLPTDTQYF. The CDR3 DNA is TGTGCCACCAGCAGAGATCGGAGGACTAGACTCCCTACAGATACGCAGTATTTT.

This clone has more than one count but fewer than ten. The chain recombines TRBV2 with TRBJ1-5; possible D gene TRBD1, 5 bases. Trimming cost V 6 bases and J 0 bases, with 9 bases left between them. The CDR3 loop spans 14 amino acids. In germline, CDR1 is SNHLY, CDR2 FYNNEI. Written as DNA, the CDR3 is TGTGCCAGCAGGGAGACAGCTAGCAATCAGCCCCAGCATTTT. It encodes CASRETASNQPQHF.

V gene TRBV6-1 combines with J gene TRBJ1-2, with 9 bases fitting TRBD1. CDR3 length: 17 residues. CDR1 is MNHNS and CDR2 is SASEGT in the germline V gene. V was pared by 4 bases and J by 0 bases, with 9 bases of the junction left unmatched. Written as DNA, the CDR3 is TGTGCCAGCAGTGCATCCGGGACAGGGATACCTAACTATGGCTACACCTTC. Protein product: CASSASGTGIPNYGYTF.

The genes are TRBV5-4 and TRBJ2-2, with unresolved D. The CDR3 extends over 13 amino acids. Trimming removed 1 base at V and 5 bases at J, with 6 bases between. Germline lookup yields CDR1 SGHNT and CDR2 YYREEE (reference sequence). The DNA of the CDR3 is TGTGCCAGCAGCTTGCAGACAACCGGGGAGCTGTTTTTT. It codes for CASSLQTTGELFF.

The rearrangement joins TRBV7-6 to TRBJ1-3; 7 positions match TRBD1. The junction had 7 bases not matched to a gene; V was cut back by 5 bases and J by 0 bases. CDR3 length: 16 residues. Germline CDR1 SGHVS, CDR2 FNYEAQ. As DNA, the CDR3 is TGTGCCAGCAGCACACGACAGGGCTCCTCTGGAAACACCATATATTTT. Residues: CASSTRQGSSGNTIYF. The variable domain in full, with the rest retrieved from reference TRBV7-6 and TRBJ1-3, is GAGVSQSPRYKVTKRGQDVALRCDPISGHVSLYWYRQALGQGPEFLTYFNYEAQQDKSGLPNDRFSAERPEGSISTLTIQRTEQRDSAMYRCASSTRQGSSGNTIYFGEGSWLTVV.

The rearrangement joins TRBV3-1 (or the pseudogene TRBV3-2) to TRBJ1-4; D is undetermined. V gave up 8 bases and J gave up 0 bases, with 13 bases separating them. Germline CDR1 LGHDT, CDR2 YNNKEL (reference sequence). CDR3 length: 15 amino acids. The DNA for the CDR3 is TGTGCCAGCTCCACTACGCTTACAACTAATGAAAAACTGTTTTTT. Translating it yields CASSTTLTTNEKLFF.

The rearrangement links TRBV18 to TRBJ1-1, with D tentatively TRBD1 (5 bases). Germline V lookup: CDR1 KGHSH, CDR2 LQKENI. Trimming pared 5 bases from V and 8 bases from J, leaving 12 bases between. The length of the CDR3 is 12 residues. CDR3 residues: CASSTLGGEAFF. For the CDR3, the DNA is TGTGCCAGCTCAACCCTCGGGGGGGAAGCTTTCTTT.

The V call is TRBV18, the J call TRBJ1-1; 8 bases fit TRBD1. The CDR3 runs to 15 residues. Germline CDR1 is KGHSH and CDR2 is LQKENI. J was trimmed by 0 bases and V by 5 bases; bases with no gene match: 5. CDR3: CASSTTGGMNTEAFF. As DNA, the CDR3 is TGTGCCAGCTCAACTACAGGGGGGATGAACACTGAAGCTTTCTTT.

V gene TRBV9 combines with J gene TRBJ2-3; maybe TRBD1 (6 bases). CDR1 SGDLS and CDR2 YYNGEE come from the germline V gene. V lost 0 bases, J lost 5 bases, and 7 bases lay in between. CDR3 size: 13 residues. Written as DNA, the CDR3 is TGTGCCAGCAGCGTAGACAGGGAAGATACGCAGTATTTT. This translates into CASSVDREDTQYF.

CDR3 in DNA: TGTGCCAGCAGCCAGTCCGGTGGGCCCCAGCATTTT. Translating gives CASSQSGGPQHF. The rearrangement uses TRBV4-2 and TRBJ1-5; D is undetermined. CDR3 length: 12 amino acids. Germline values: CDR1 LGHNA, CDR2 YNFKEQ. V was trimmed by 3 bases and J by 9 bases, leaving 9 bases between them.

This sequence joins TRBV10-2 and TRBJ1-6; 9 bases are a match to TRBD1. Germline CDR1 is WSHSY and CDR2 is SAAADI. V lost 2 bases and J lost 13; bases outside the gene matches: 6. This CDR3 region has 14 residues. CDR3 loop: CASSEGTGTFPLHF. In DNA form, the CDR3 reads TGCGCCAGCAGTGAGGGGACAGGGACGTTCCCCCTCCACTTT.

The CDR3 is CATSAPGRRQGTYEQYF. The CDR3 DNA is TGTGCCACCAGTGCTCCAGGCAGGAGACAGGGGACCTACGAGCAGTACTTC. V gene TRBV24-1 combines with J gene TRBJ2-7, with 8 nucleotides matching TRBD1. The junction had 13 bases not matched to a gene; V was cut back by 5 bases and J by 2 bases. CDR1 KGHDR and CDR2 SFDVKD come from the germline V gene. This CDR3 spans 17 amino acids.

The V call is TRBV12-3 or TRBV12-4, the J call TRBJ2-7; D possibly corresponds to TRBD1 (5 bases). Trimming took off 1 base at V and 3 bases at J, with 7 bases between the two ends. The CDR3 consists of 13 residues. CDR3 nucleotide sequence: TGTGCCAGCAGTTTAGGGGGCTACTACGAGCAGTACTTC. Protein sequence: CASSLGGYYEQYF.

The chain uses TRBV6-5 and TRBJ1-2, with D maybe TRBD1 (5 bases). The CDR3 length is 14 residues. Germline-derived CDR1 and CDR2 are MNHEY and SVGAGI. With 4 bases removed from V and 4 bases from J, the gap between germline ends came to 13 bases. The CDR3 protein is CASSSRAPVYGYTF. CDR3 coding DNA: TGTGCCAGCAGTTCCAGGGCTCCAGTCTATGGCTACACCTTC.

This clone is a singleton in its sample. This rearrangement joins TRBV9 to TRBJ2-7, with D unclear. The V end lost 0 bases, the J end lost 3 bases, and 10 bases lay between the germline ends. CDR3 size: 14 residues. Germline V lookup: CDR1 SGDLS, CDR2 YYNGEE. The CDR3 protein is CASSVGQQNYEQYF. The CDR3 DNA sequence: TGTGCCAGCAGCGTAGGGCAACAGAACTACGAGCAGTACTTC.

This chain joins TRBV5-1 and TRBJ2-7, with 7 bases aligning to TRBD1. The CDR3 runs to 15 residues. The V and J ends lost 2 bases and 1 base, in that order; junction bases with no gene match: 6. Germline assignment: CDR1 SGHRS and CDR2 YFSETQ. The CDR3 nucleotides read TGCGCCAGCAGCTTCGACGGGACAGTTTCCTACGAGCAGTACTTC. This gives the protein CASSFDGTVSYEQYF.

The chain couples TRBV2 to TRBJ2-5; 10 bases map to TRBD1. This CDR3 spans 16 amino acids. CDR1 SNHLY and CDR2 FYNNEI come from the germline V gene. After removal of 3 bases from V and 7 bases from J, the junction contained 11 bases not matched to a gene. The CDR3 sequence: CASSESPDRGLGTQYF. As DNA, the CDR3 is TGTGCCAGCAGTGAGAGCCCTGACAGGGGGCTAGGGACCCAGTACTTC.

This clone was detected once. J is TRBJ2-1 and V is TRBV24-1; 11 bases are a match to TRBD1. Germline values: CDR1 KGHDR, CDR2 SFDVKD. This CDR3 region has 19 residues. V lost 5 bases and J lost 2; bases outside the gene matches: 13. The CDR3 protein is CATSARDRGETITYNEQFF. Here the CDR3 DNA reads TGTGCCACCAGTGCCCGGGACAGGGGGGAAACAATAACCTACAATGAGCAGTTCTTC.